This TCR beta chain was profiled in a study of blood T cells in healthy people across ages (dated by TCRdb to about 2015). Notes on the research overall: In model experiments, template switching captured about one uniquely barcoded TCR beta cDNA molecule for every two T cells. The study measured age-related changes in TCR beta repertoire diversity using deep sequencing normalized with unique cDNA molecular identifiers. Four age groups were formed from the donors: young (average approximately 15 years), middle-aged (more than 35), aged (roughly 56) and long-lived (more than 75). For two donors (one aged 18 to 30 and one aged 80 or older), the study analyzed two additional independent replicas of 1 million unique cDNA reads from the same blood draw. Points the paper makes about the study in general: Because donor CMV infection status was unknown, age-related changes in expanded clonotypes were potentially confounded. As age increased, observed TCR beta diversity per million T cells dropped in a roughly linear way, and a significant reduction was already evident by age roughly 36. Compared with the aged group, the long-lived group had more naive CD4+ T cells, fewer expanded clones and increased TCR diversity, a pattern suggesting age selection. Since profiling was done on bulk unsorted PBMCs, naive and antigen-experienced compartments could not be conclusively compared. Estimates of total diversity based on one million sequenced T cells were considered lower bounds and underestimates. Observed TCR beta diversity correlated strongly with the percentage of naive T cells measured by flow cytometry.

The donors were 40 or so Caucasian individuals from Russia, aged 6 to 90 years, who were systemically healthy. Each donor gave ten milliliters of peripheral blood, collected into EDTA-treated Vacutainer tubes. Ficoll-Paque density-gradient centrifugation was used to isolate PBMCs, with at least 7 million per sample. Trizol reagent was used to extract total RNA from PBMCs, with at least 6 micrograms per sample. For every donor, an aliquot of PBMCs went through flow cytometry to measure the percentages of naive CD45RAhigh/CD27high T cells. This clonotype was seen just once. Its target antigen remains unknown. Base qualities are not recorded, but no much larger clone differs from it by a single base. V is pruned by 5 bases and J by 8 bases, leaving 7 bases of the junction without a gene match. Based on the germline V gene, the CDR1 and CDR2 sequences are SNHLY and FYNNEI. The CDR3 spans 15 residues, from the cysteine through the phenylalanine. The DNA shown is the 45-base CDR3, in frame from base 1.

The library was made by 5' RACE. This sample was sequenced with an Illumina HiSeq 2500. A second 7 to 11 cycle PCR used a sample-barcoded 5' primer and a J-beta primer mix. A unique molecular identifier was introduced onto each TCR beta cDNA molecule by a template-switch 5' adaptor carrying 12 random nucleotides. Each sample yielded at least 2.5 million CDR3-containing paired-end reads. First-strand cDNA synthesis was performed from all RNA using the Mint cDNA synthesis kit, with priming by a TRBC-specific oligonucleotide. Following uracil-DNA glycosylase treatment, a first 18-cycle PCR with universal primers M1SS and BC2_uni_R was performed on all cDNA. In the paper's pipeline: For normalization, 1 million high-quality reads, each with a distinct molecular identifier, were randomly selected from each sample. Instead of being binned into consensus sequences, reads that shared molecular identifiers were thrown out. CDR3 identification, clonotype clustering and error correction used MiTCR with a Q25 quality threshold and the strictest error-elimination algorithm. Lower-bound total TCR beta diversity was estimated with a nonparametric unseen species model using Euler transformation. In TCRdb, the public reads were trimmed at Q25 with fastp and aligned with MiXCR, with productive beta chains retained. Rows with a matching CDR3 protein are joined into one entry that keeps the most common DNA and genes. The V and J calls were determined by TCRdb, not by the authors. The sample table holds some 850,000 distinct CDR3 sequences, of which about a quarter were seen once. 2.5% to 3.5% of the sample belongs to the ten largest clones.

This sample also belongs to another study, concerning T cells of mothers and their children. The second study, in turn, reports: Nine systemically healthy Caucasian individuals, comprising three mothers and their six children, were included as donors. cDNA synthesis used all of the extracted RNA, with around 1.4 ug of RNA in each 15 ul reaction. In the second PCR, the M1S primer added sample barcodes and 2-4 random nucleotides. Over 8 million TCR beta CDR3 reads came from each mother, compared with roughly 2.8 million reads from each child. Thymic selection shapes the output of TCR recombination in a similar way in related and unrelated pairs, and inherited differences have a minor effect. Related mother-child pairs always showed normalized repertoire overlap that was slightly higher than in unrelated mother-child pairs, though the difference was never significant. No persistent microchimeric T cell clones were found, with a detection sensitivity of 80 to 100 clones per million clonotypes. In the study, deep NGS was used to compare the TCR beta repertoires of mothers and children, and features distinguishing related mother-child pairs from unrelated individuals were sought. The mean age was roughly 40 +/- 4 years for the mothers and approximately 11 +/- 4 years for the children. After adapter ligation with NEBNext reagents, the libraries were sequenced on Illumina HiSeq 2000 with 100+100 nt paired-end reads. Mother and child libraries were prepared a month apart and sequenced in separate runs to prevent cross-contamination. Each donor had between about 450,000 and 2,100,000 distinct TCR beta clonotypes identified. Naive TCR beta clonotypes were estimated from low-frequency clonotypes matched to each donor's FACS-determined naive share, without sorting.

The rearrangement joined TRBV2 to TRBJ2-1, and 12 junctional nucleotides match TRBD1. This clonotype was obtained from a boy aged 5-17 years in good health. The sequencing sample was made of blood. In nucleotide form, the sequence is TGTGCCAGCAGTATGACCGGGACAGGGGGCGATGAGCAGTTCTTC. It translates as CASSMTGTGGDEQFF.